These 17 T cell receptor beta chains were sequenced from one sample in a study of control samples from healthy donors and cancer patients. Assay used: immunoSEQ multiplex PCR; TCRdb lists only in-frame clones, some missing. The sample consists of 150,000 to 200,000 clones, around 92% of them appearing once. The sample consisted of blood. These receptors came from a woman aged 25 to 45 in good health.

This chain links TRBV15 with TRBJ2-2; possibly TRBD1 or TRBD2 for D (6 bases each). Trimming shortened V by 0 bases and J by 4 bases, and 9 bases separated the two germline ends. The CDR3 loop spans 15 amino acids. The germline V gene encodes CDR1 LNHNV and CDR2 YYDKDF (reference sequence). For the CDR3, the DNA is TGTGCCACCAGCAGAGATCCGGGGGCCACCGGGGAGCTGTTTTTT. Its translation: CATSRDPGATGELFF.

A note on this clone: This specimen includes other DNA sequences encoding the same CDR3. V gene TRBV6-5 combines with J gene TRBJ1-6; D uncertain. The CDR3 loop spans 13 amino acids. Germline lookup yields CDR1 MNHEY and CDR2 SVGAGI. Trimming left V 0 bases short and J 7 bases short, with 4 bases between. For the CDR3, the DNA is TGTGCCAGCAGTTACTCACTAAATTCACCCCTCCACTTT. Translated: CASSYSLNSPLHF.

The genes are TRBV2 and TRBJ1-5; D unresolved. There are 13 residues in the CDR3. Germline CDR1 and CDR2: SNHLY and FYNNEI. The V end lost 5 bases, the J end lost 4 bases, and 9 bases lay between the germline ends. This CDR3 reads CASSPGPNQPQHF. CDR3 bases: TGTGCCAGCAGTCCCGGCCCAAATCAGCCCCAGCATTTT. Full variable domain (rest looked up from reference TRBV2 and TRBJ1-5): EPEVTQTPSHQVTQMGQEVILRCVPISNHLYFYWYRQILGQKVEFLVSFYNNEISEKSEIFDDQFSVERPDGSNFTLKIRSTKLEDSAMYFCASSPGPNQPQHFGDGTRLSIL.

The chain uses TRBV11-3 and TRBJ2-7; 10 bases agree with TRBD1. CDR1 and CDR2 from the germline V gene are SGHNT and YENEEA. This CDR3 is 17 amino acids long. J gave up 2 bases and V 0 bases, and 7 bases lay outside the gene matches. CDR3 bases: TGTGCCAGCAGCTTAGATCCCCCCGGGACAGGGGCCTACGAGCAGTACTTC. This sequence encodes CASSLDPPGTGAYEQYF.

V gene TRBV5-6 combines with J gene TRBJ1-6, with unresolved D. The CDR3 is made up of 14 amino acids. V lost 3 bases to trimming and J lost 8 bases, with 12 bases between them. Germline CDR1 and CDR2: SGHDT and YYEEEE. The CDR3 spells CASSSERADSPLHF. In nucleotides, the CDR3 is TGTGCCAGCAGCTCCGAAAGGGCGGATTCACCCCTCCACTTT. The full variable domain, in which reference TRBV5-6 and TRBJ1-6 provide the parts outside the CDR3, is DAGVTQSPTHLIKTRGQQVTLRCSPKSGHDTVSWYQQALGQGPQFIFQYYEEEERQRGNFPDRFSGHQFPNYSSELNVNALLLGDSALYLCASSSERADSPLHFGNGTRLTVT.

This chain links TRBV7-3 with TRBJ2-7; 7 bases match TRBD1. V dropped 5 bases and J dropped 6; count of bases not matched to a gene: 10. Looked up from germline, CDR1 is SGHTA and CDR2 is FQGTGA. The CDR3 spans 14 residues. CDR3 sequence: CASSEQHYRGEQYF. The CDR3 DNA reads as TGTGCCAGCAGCGAGCAACACTACAGGGGCGAGCAGTACTTC.

This clone was recorded only once. V gene TRBV9 combines with J gene TRBJ1-6; 8 positions agree with TRBD1. CDR1 is SGDLS and CDR2 is YYNGEE in the germline V gene. CDR3 length: 14 amino acids. V shed 1 base, J shed 7 bases, and the junction held 1 base outside the gene matches. This CDR3 is CASSVQGANSPLHF. CDR3 bases: TGTGCCAGCAGCGTACAGGGGGCAAATTCACCCCTCCACTTT.

The chain joins TRBV7-9 to TRBJ1-4, with TRBD1 as a possible D gene (6 bases). The V end lost 1 base, the J end lost 8 bases, and 14 bases lay between the germline ends. The CDR3 loop spans 15 amino acids. CDR1 and CDR2 from the germline V gene are SEHNR and FQNEAQ (reference sequence). CDR3 DNA sequence: TGTGCCAGCAGCTTAGGGACAGTAGTAGAGGAAAAACTGTTTTTT. Translated: CASSLGTVVEEKLFF.

This chain links TRBV6-5 with TRBJ2-2; a weak D match, TRBD1 (5 bases). The CDR3 loop spans 14 amino acids. The V gene's germline CDR1 is MNHEY and CDR2 SVGAGI. The V end was cut by 6 bases, the J end by 1 base, with 9 bases between. CDR3 DNA: TGTGCCAGCAGCCGTGGACAGAACACCGGGGAGCTGTTTTTT. This sequence encodes CASSRGQNTGELFF.

Remarks on this clone: A junction end diverges from the germline sequence, so it may reflect a read error. This chain links TRBV5-1 with TRBJ1-1; D not certain. Germline V CDR1 and CDR2: SGHRS, YFSETQ. This CDR3 has 14 amino acids. This CDR3 is CAGSLQSSNTEAFF. CDR3 nucleotide sequence: TGCGCCGGCAGCTTGCAGTCTTCGAACACTGAAGCTTTCTTT.

The chain has TRBV7-9 and TRBJ1-1; D is ambiguous. This CDR3 is built from 15 residues. The germline V and J ends were trimmed by 4 bases and 0 bases, with 12 bases remaining between them. Germline V gene lookup returns CDR1 SEHNR and CDR2 FQNEAQ (reference sequence). The CDR3 sequence is CASSSPQKMNTEAFF. In DNA, the CDR3 is TGTGCCAGCAGCTCGCCACAAAAAATGAACACTGAAGCTTTCTTT.

The CDR3 nucleotides read TGTGCCTGGACCGCAGACTCCCATAGCAATCAGCCCCAGCATTTT. Amino acid sequence: CAWTADSHSNQPQHF. The chain links TRBV30 to TRBJ1-5; D remains ambiguous. The CDR3 is made up of 15 amino acids. V was clipped by 4 bases and J by 0 bases, with 13 bases between them. Germline CDR1 and CDR2: GTSNPN and SVGIG (reference sequence).

This sequence joins TRBV5-4 and TRBJ2-5, with 7 bases that match TRBD1. After removal of 2 bases from V and 3 bases from J, the junction contained 1 base not matched to a gene. The CDR3 is made up of 13 amino acids. Germline lookup yields CDR1 SGHNT and CDR2 YYREEE (reference sequence). The CDR3 here is CASSFGQEETQYF. The CDR3 bases are TGTGCCAGCAGCTTTGGACAGGAAGAGACCCAGTACTTC.

The chain links TRBV30 to TRBJ1-2, with D possibly being TRBD1 (5 bases). The CDR3 is made up of 14 amino acids. Germline CDR1 GTSNPN, CDR2 SVGIG (reference sequence). V gave up 1 base and J gave up 8 bases, with 17 bases separating them. CDR3 in DNA: TGTGCCTGGAGTGAGCCCCCGTGGGGGGTAGGCTACACCTTC. Its translation is CAWSEPPWGVGYTF.

V is TRBV6-1 and J is TRBJ1-4; 10 bases line up with TRBD1. The germline CDR1 and CDR2 sequences are MNHNS and SASEGT. This CDR3 is built from 14 residues. V gave up 6 bases and J gave up 8 bases; unmatched junction bases: 6. The CDR3 protein is CASSHGQGGEKLFF. The CDR3 nucleotides are TGTGCCAGCAGCCACGGACAGGGGGGCGAAAAACTGTTTTTT.

The CDR3 DNA reads TGTGCCAGCAGTGAAAGGGGGCCGAGCTCCTACAATGAGCAGTTCTTC. Translating gives CASSERGPSSYNEQFF. The chain employs TRBV6-1 and TRBJ2-1, with TRBD1 matching over 7 bases. Per germline, CDR1 MNHNS and CDR2 SASEGT. The length of the CDR3 is 16 residues. J gave up 0 bases and V 2 bases, and 4 bases lay outside the gene matches.

A remark on this clone: This specimen includes other DNA sequences encoding the same CDR3. The V call is TRBV5-4, the J call TRBJ2-5, with D possibly being TRBD1 (5 bases). This CDR3 has 13 residues. Looked up from germline, CDR1 is SGHNT and CDR2 is YYREEE (reference sequence). V lost 0 bases, J lost 2 bases, and 5 bases lay in between. In DNA form, the CDR3 reads TGTGCCAGCAGCTTGGGACAGCAAGAGACCCAGTACTTC. Protein product: CASSLGQQETQYF.